Shown below are 9 T cell receptor beta chains from a single sample sequenced in a study of T cell clonotyping in hematopoietic cell transplantation. Here immunoSEQ multiplex PCR was the method, and the copy in TCRdb shows in-frame clones only, minus some. The table has more than 65,000 clones, around 94% seen once. Sequenced input: peripheral blood mononuclear cells. The source of these receptors is a man aged 45-65 years in good health. Some clones in this sample may be carry-over from other donors' samples.

This chain connects TRBV2 to TRBJ2-5; D may be TRBD2 (6 bases). CDR3 length: 15 amino acids. Germline CDR1 reads SNHLY; CDR2 reads FYNNEI. Trimming stripped 6 bases from V and 3 bases from J, with 17 bases between. Written as DNA, the CDR3 is TGTGCCAGCAGCAATACGGGACTCGGAAAAGAGACCCAGTACTTC. It is translated as CASSNTGLGKETQYF.

The chain recombines TRBV28 with TRBJ2-1, with D maybe TRBD1 (5 bases). The ends were cut back, 4 bases at V and 0 bases at J, with 10 bases in the middle. The CDR3 is made up of 15 amino acids. Germline CDR1 and CDR2: MDHEN and SYDVKM. CDR3 amino acids: CASSWATVSYNEQFF. The CDR3 region has the DNA TGTGCCAGCAGTTGGGCGACAGTCTCCTACAATGAGCAGTTCTTC.

The chain is built from TRBV6-5 and TRBJ1-5; 7 bases match TRBD1. J was trimmed by 3 bases and V by 6 bases; bases with no gene match: 8. CDR3 length: 15 amino acids. Germline V gene lookup returns CDR1 MNHEY and CDR2 SVGAGI. Here the CDR3 reads CASSLEGGPNQPQHF. CDR3 nucleotide sequence: TGTGCCAGCAGCTTAGAAGGGGGCCCCAATCAGCCCCAGCATTTT.

V gene TRBV29-1 combines with J gene TRBJ2-7; TRBD2 agrees at 7 bases. This CDR3 has 12 residues. The V gene's germline CDR1 is SQVTM and CDR2 ANQGSEA. J lost 6 bases, V lost 5 bases, and 7 bases had no gene match. Here the CDR3 reads CSVREAVSEQYF. CDR3 nucleotide sequence: TGCAGCGTTCGGGAGGCGGTGAGCGAGCAGTACTTC.

The CDR3: CASSGGSNQPQHF. CDR3 DNA: TGCGCCAGCAGCGGGGGAAGCAATCAGCCCCAGCATTTT. The chain recombines TRBV4-1 with TRBJ1-5; D perhaps matches TRBD1 (5 bases). This CDR3 spans 13 amino acids. Between the trimmed V and J ends, which lost 5 bases and 1 base, there was a span of 6 bases. CDR1 is MGHRA and CDR2 is YSYEKL in the germline V gene.

This clone was observed once. The chain recombines TRBV4-2 with TRBJ2-3, with 10 bases lining up with TRBD2. CDR3 length: 18 amino acids. After removal of 4 bases from V and 4 bases from J, the junction contained 14 bases not matched to a gene. Germline V gene data show CDR1 as LGHNA and CDR2 as YNFKEQ. CDR3 DNA: TGTGCCAGCAGCCCGGATGTAATAGCGGGAGGAGGGTCAGATACGCAGTATTTT. Translated: CASSPDVIAGGGSDTQYF.

The chain carries TRBV6-4 and TRBJ2-1; 9 positions agree with TRBD2. Germline V gene lookup returns CDR1 MRHNA and CDR2 SNTAGT. V shed 0 bases, J shed 8 bases, and the junction held 5 bases outside the gene matches. There are 15 residues in the CDR3. The CDR3 protein is CASSDSGGLADEQFF. DNA for the CDR3: TGTGCCAGCAGTGACTCTGGGGGACTAGCTGATGAGCAGTTCTTC.

The rearrangement uses TRBV11-2 and TRBJ2-5; possibly TRBD2 for D (6 bases). The CDR3 contains 15 residues. V was clipped by 0 bases and J by 4 bases, with 12 bases between them. CDR1 is SGHAT, CDR2 FQNNGV, per germline. The CDR3 reads CASSLDAGRRETQYF. CDR3 nucleotide sequence: TGTGCCAGCAGCTTAGACGCGGGGCGTCGAGAGACCCAGTACTTC. Supplemented by reference TRBV11-2 and TRBJ2-5, the full variable domain reads EAGVAQSPRYKIIEKRQSVAFWCNPISGHATLYWYQQILGQGPKLLIQFQNNGVVDDSQLPKDRFSAERLKGVDSTLKIQPAKLEDSAVYLCASSLDAGRRETQYFGPGTRLLVL.

This clone appeared once. The chain links TRBV5-1 to TRBJ2-2; TRBD2 might be the D (5 bases). CDR1 SGHRS and CDR2 YFSETQ come from the germline V gene. The V and J ends lost 0 bases and 2 bases respectively, with 14 bases between them. This CDR3 is 17 amino acids long. Here the CDR3 reads CASSLVLVGGNTGELFF. The CDR3 nucleotides are TGCGCCAGCAGCTTGGTACTAGTTGGTGGAAACACCGGGGAGCTGTTTTTT.